Below are 25 T cell receptor beta chains sequenced from a single sample in a study of T cell responses to AZD1222 COVID-19 vaccine. Repertoires were generated with immunoSEQ multiplex PCR, while TCRdb's copy carries only in-frame clones and drops some. The data contain approximately 150,000 clones, over 75% of them singletons. The source material was peripheral blood, sampled on day 0 of AZD1222 vaccination. All receptors come from an adult in good health.

This sequence joins TRBV5-1 and TRBJ2-4; 9 nucleotides line up with TRBD2. The germline V gene encodes CDR1 SGHRS and CDR2 YFSETQ. The CDR3 is made up of 14 amino acids. Trimming took 4 bases from V and 7 from J; bases not matched to a gene: 6. The CDR3 loop reads CASSPASGVNIQYF. CDR3 coding DNA: TGCGCCAGCAGCCCAGCTAGCGGGGTTAACATTCAGTACTTC.

The V gene is TRBV5-6, the J gene TRBJ2-3; D gene uncertain. In germline, CDR1 is SGHDT, CDR2 YYEEEE. The CDR3 has 14 residues. V was cut by 0 bases and J by 3 bases, with 8 bases left in between. CDR3 residues: CASSLVVRTDTQYF. The CDR3 region has the DNA TGTGCCAGCAGCTTGGTGGTAAGAACAGATACGCAGTATTTT.

The genes are TRBV18 and TRBJ1-1; D not certain. Per the germline V gene, CDR1 is KGHSH and CDR2 is LQKENI. V was cut by 6 bases and J by 1 base, with 15 bases left in between. The CDR3 runs 15 residues. The CDR3 sequence is CASSASTRRNTEAFF. In DNA, the CDR3 is TGTGCCAGCTCCGCCTCGACAAGGAGGAACACTGAAGCTTTCTTT.

Only one count was recorded for this clone. The chain combines TRBV5-1 with TRBJ2-2; 9 bases match TRBD1. The CDR3 has 17 amino acids. Germline V gene lookup returns CDR1 SGHRS and CDR2 YFSETQ. The ends lost 0 bases at V and 8 bases at J; junction bases unmatched: 11. The CDR3 sequence: CASSLGVRTGAKGELFF. CDR3 sequence (DNA): TGCGCCAGCAGCTTGGGAGTTCGGACAGGGGCAAAAGGGGAGCTGTTTTTT.

The rearrangement links TRBV10-2 to TRBJ1-2; D perhaps matches TRBD1 (6 bases). From germline, CDR1 is WSHSY and CDR2 SAAADI. The CDR3 is 15 amino acids. The V end lost 2 bases, the J end lost 6 bases, and 16 bases lay between the germline ends. CDR3 coding DNA: TGCGCCAGCAGTGAGATACTAACAGGGTTGAATGGCTACACCTTC. Translating it yields CASSEILTGLNGYTF.

Note on this clone: Its ends do not fully match the called genes, so a read error is possible. The V gene is TRBV27, the J gene TRBJ1-2; D is unclear. CDR3 length: 15 residues. Germline V gene data show CDR1 as MNHEY and CDR2 as SMNVEV (reference sequence). In DNA, the CDR3 is TGTGCCAGCCGTTTAGGGCCGGGATTTGGCTATGGCTACACCTTC. This sequence encodes CASRLGPGFGYGYTF.

The chain employs TRBV7-2 and TRBJ1-2, with TRBD1 matching over 9 bases. The CDR3 consists of 17 residues. V was pared by 5 bases and J by 7 bases, with 17 bases of the junction left unmatched. Germline assignment: CDR1 SGHTA and CDR2 FQGNSA. CDR3 loop: CASSPNLRDRAYFGYTF. The CDR3 coding sequence is TGTGCCAGCAGCCCGAACCTGAGGGACAGGGCATATTTTGGCTACACCTTC.

The V gene is TRBV13, the J gene TRBJ1-2, with D hard to call. Trimming removed 1 base at V and 6 bases at J, with 12 bases between. CDR1 is PRHDT, CDR2 FYEKMQ, per germline (reference sequence). The CDR3 extends over 14 amino acids. The CDR3 DNA is TGTGCCAGCAGCTTAGCAGGCGGACCGAATGGCTACACCTTC. This translates into CASSLAGGPNGYTF.

This clone has only a few counts. The chain's CDR3 is CATSRDPGQSNSPLHF. The DNA for the CDR3 is TGTGCCACCAGCAGAGATCCGGGACAGTCAAATTCACCCCTCCACTTT. This chain connects TRBV15 to TRBJ1-6; TRBD1 matches at 7 bases. This CDR3 spans 16 amino acids. V dropped 0 bases and J dropped 7; count of bases not matched to a gene: 6. Germline loops: CDR1 LNHNV, CDR2 YYDKDF (reference sequence).

The chain combines TRBV2 with TRBJ2-3; 9 positions match TRBD2. Germline V gives CDR1 SNHLY, CDR2 FYNNEI. J gave up 2 bases and V 6 bases, and 15 bases lay outside the gene matches. The CDR3 covers 18 residues. CDR3 in amino acids: CASRTETSGFYATDTQYF. The DNA for the CDR3 is TGTGCCAGCAGGACGGAAACTAGCGGGTTCTATGCCACAGATACGCAGTATTTT.

This sequence joins TRBV7-6 and TRBJ1-3, with D unclear. The germline gives CDR1 SGHVS, CDR2 FNYEAQ. Trimming left V 1 base short and J 4 bases short, with 2 bases between. The CDR3 length is 12 residues. The CDR3 here is CASSLEGNTIYF. CDR3 nucleotide sequence: TGTGCCAGCAGCTTAGAAGGAAACACCATATATTTT.

This clone was seen only once. The genes are TRBV12-3 or TRBV12-4 and TRBJ1-2; no definite D call. The V and J ends lost 2 bases and 2 bases respectively, with 3 bases between them. This CDR3 has 12 amino acids. The DNA of the CDR3 is TGTGCCAGCAGTTTACAGAACTATGGCTACACCTTC. This encodes CASSLQNYGYTF.

The chain uses TRBV6-5 and TRBJ2-3; D unclear. Trimming shortened V by 0 bases and J by 3 bases, and 10 bases separated the two germline ends. CDR1 and CDR2 (germline): MNHEY, SVGAGI. This CDR3 spans 15 amino acids. As DNA, the CDR3 is TGTGCCAGCAGTTACTCGATCGGGTTGACAGATACGCAGTATTTT. This translates into CASSYSIGLTDTQYF.

This rearrangement joins TRBV15 to TRBJ2-7; D uncertain. Trimming took 8 bases from V and 0 from J, leaving 11 bases between them. Germline lookup yields CDR1 LNHNV and CDR2 YYDKDF (reference sequence). The CDR3 length is 13 residues. The CDR3 loop is CATRAPSSYEQYF. DNA for the CDR3: TGTGCCACCCGGGCACCGAGCTCCTACGAGCAGTACTTC.

This clone has only a few counts. The chain is built from TRBV7-9 and TRBJ1-5, with D unclear. The CDR3 totals 14 residues. Trimming removed 3 bases at V and 0 bases at J, with 6 bases between. The V gene's germline CDR1 is SEHNR and CDR2 FQNEAQ (reference sequence). CDR3 amino acids: CASSLEYSNQPQHF. As DNA, the CDR3 is TGTGCCAGCAGCTTGGAGTATAGCAATCAGCCCCAGCATTTT.

Written as DNA, the CDR3 is TGTGCCAGCAGCCTACTAGCGGGAGAGTACGAGCAGTACTTC. This translates into CASSLLAGEYEQYF. V and J are TRBV2 and TRBJ2-7, with 11 positions matching TRBD2. The CDR3 runs 14 residues. The germline V gene has CDR1 SNHLY and CDR2 FYNNEI. Unmatched junction bases numbered 5, after V lost 6 bases and J lost 4 bases.

The V call is TRBV7-2, the J call TRBJ1-1, with unresolved D. CDR1 and CDR2 (germline): SGHTA, FQGNSA. This CDR3 is 14 amino acids long. The V end was cut by 4 bases, the J end by 5 bases, with 14 bases between. CDR3 loop: CASSSDSRKTEAFF. CDR3 sequence (DNA): TGTGCCAGCAGCTCAGACTCGCGCAAGACTGAAGCTTTCTTT. Variable domain in full (rest from reference TRBV7-2 and TRBJ1-1): GAGVSQSPSNKVTEKGKDVELRCDPISGHTALYWYRQSLGQGLEFLIYFQGNSAPDKSGLPSDRFSAERTGGSVSTLTIQRTQQEDSAVYLCASSSDSRKTEAFFGQGTRLTVV.

The chain combines TRBV28 with TRBJ1-5; no definite D call. The CDR3 length is 14 residues. CDR1 is MDHEN, CDR2 SYDVKM, per germline. V lost 6 bases and J lost 0, with 9 bases in between. DNA of the CDR3: TGTGCCAGCAGGGGAGAGTATAGCAATCAGCCCCAGCATTTT. Its protein product is CASRGEYSNQPQHF.

The rearrangement uses TRBV7-9 and TRBJ2-1; 8 bases agree with TRBD2. Germline lookup yields CDR1 SEHNR and CDR2 FQNEAQ (reference sequence). The V gene end was trimmed by 0 bases and the J gene end by 3 bases; junction bases not matched to a gene: 10. The CDR3 has 18 amino acids. The CDR3 sequence is CASSLALVVTSGYNEQFF. The CDR3 nucleotides read TGTGCCAGCAGCTTAGCTTTAGTTGTAACTAGCGGCTACAATGAGCAGTTCTTC.

J is TRBJ1-2 and V is TRBV12-3 or TRBV12-4; D call uncertain. Trimming pared 7 bases from V and 0 bases from J, leaving 9 bases between. This CDR3 has 13 amino acids. The CDR3 DNA sequence: TGTGCCAGCACCACGCTAGCTAACTATGGCTACACCTTC. This gives the protein CASTTLANYGYTF.

The CDR3 DNA sequence: TGTGCCATCAGTTTCGGGCCGTACAATGAGCAGTTCTTC. Translating it yields CAISFGPYNEQFF. This rearrangement joins TRBV10-3 to TRBJ2-1; D unresolved. The V gene's germline CDR1 is ENHRY and CDR2 SYGVKD. V lost 5 bases and J 4 bases, leaving 9 bases between the germline ends. The CDR3 covers 13 residues.

The rearrangement joins TRBV2 to TRBJ2-2; weak D call: TRBD2 (6 bases). Per the germline V gene, CDR1 is SNHLY and CDR2 is FYNNEI. Trimming took off 9 bases at V and 6 bases at J, with 11 bases between the two ends. The CDR3 has 12 amino acids. This CDR3 is CASIGGAGELFF. The CDR3 DNA reads TGTGCCAGTATCGGGGGTGCCGGGGAGCTGTTTTTT.

The gene calls are TRBV3-1 (or the pseudogene TRBV3-2) and TRBJ1-1; no firm D call. Trimming shortened V by 2 bases and J by 5 bases, and 9 bases separated the two germline ends. This CDR3 has 13 residues. The germline V gene has CDR1 LGHDT and CDR2 YNNKEL (reference sequence). The CDR3 DNA is TGTGCCAGCAGCCAACATGAGCGGACTGAAGCTTTCTTT. This sequence encodes CASSQHERTEAFF.

J is TRBJ1-6 and V is TRBV5-4, with 10 bases matching TRBD1. This CDR3 has 15 residues. From germline, CDR1 is SGHNT and CDR2 YYREEE (reference sequence). V lost 0 bases to trimming and J lost 9 bases; unmatched junction nucleotides: 3. CDR3 loop: CASSLGTGGRSPLHF. In DNA, the CDR3 is TGTGCCAGCAGCTTGGGGACAGGGGGACGTTCACCCCTCCACTTT.

The chain combines TRBV7-9 with TRBJ2-2, with 9 bases lining up with TRBD1. Trimming took 3 bases from V and 4 from J; bases not matched to a gene: 6. CDR3 length: 16 amino acids. The germline CDR1 and CDR2 sequences are SEHNR and FQNEAQ (reference sequence). CDR3 sequence reads: CASSFGQGFVTGELFF. In DNA, the CDR3 is TGTGCCAGCAGCTTTGGACAGGGGTTTGTCACCGGGGAGCTGTTTTTT.